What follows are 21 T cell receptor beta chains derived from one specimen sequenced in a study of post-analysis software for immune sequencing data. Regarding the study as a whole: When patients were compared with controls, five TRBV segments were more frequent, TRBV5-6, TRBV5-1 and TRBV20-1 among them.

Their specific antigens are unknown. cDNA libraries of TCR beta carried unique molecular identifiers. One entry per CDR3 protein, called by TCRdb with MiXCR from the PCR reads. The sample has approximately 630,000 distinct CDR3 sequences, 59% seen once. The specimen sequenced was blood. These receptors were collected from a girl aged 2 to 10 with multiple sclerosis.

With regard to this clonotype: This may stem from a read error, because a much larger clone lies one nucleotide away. The CDR3 DNA sequence: TGCGCCAGCAGCTTTAACGACGTTGGACTAGCGAGGCAGTTCTTC. Amino acids: CASSFNDVGLARQFF. The rearrangement links TRBV5-1 to TRBJ2-1; TRBD2 matches at 9 bases. Per germline, CDR1 SGHRS and CDR2 YFSETQ. The CDR3 has 15 residues. J lost 12 bases, V lost 2 bases, and 12 bases had no gene match.

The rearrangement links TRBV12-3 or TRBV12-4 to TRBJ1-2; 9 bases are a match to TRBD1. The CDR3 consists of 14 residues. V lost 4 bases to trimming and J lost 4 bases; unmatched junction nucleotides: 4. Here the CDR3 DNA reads TGTGCCAGCAGTTGGGGACAGGGAAGCTATGGCTACACCTTC. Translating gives CASSWGQGSYGYTF.

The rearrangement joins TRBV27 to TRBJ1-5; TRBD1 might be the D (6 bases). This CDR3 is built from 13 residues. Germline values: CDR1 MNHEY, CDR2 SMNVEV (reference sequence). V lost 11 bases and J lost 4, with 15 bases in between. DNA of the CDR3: TGTGCCGGACCGGGACAAAGGAATCAGCCCCAGCATTTT. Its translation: CAGPGQRNQPQHF.

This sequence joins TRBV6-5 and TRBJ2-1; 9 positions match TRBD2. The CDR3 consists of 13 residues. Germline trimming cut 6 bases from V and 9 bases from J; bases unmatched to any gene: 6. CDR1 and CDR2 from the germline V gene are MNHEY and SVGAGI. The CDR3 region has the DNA TGTGCCAGCAGCTCTAGCGGGATCAGTGAGCAGTTCTTC. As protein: CASSSSGISEQFF.

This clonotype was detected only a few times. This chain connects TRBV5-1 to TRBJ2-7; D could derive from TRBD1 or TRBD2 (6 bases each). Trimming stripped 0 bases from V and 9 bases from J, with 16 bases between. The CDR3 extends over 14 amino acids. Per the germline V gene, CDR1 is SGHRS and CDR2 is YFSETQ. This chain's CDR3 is CASSLGDTEGVQYF. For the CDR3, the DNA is TGCGCCAGCAGCTTGGGGGACACGGAGGGTGTGCAGTACTTC. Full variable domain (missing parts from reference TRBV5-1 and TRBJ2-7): KAGVTQTPRYLIKTRGQQVTLSCSPISGHRSVSWYQQTPGQGLQFLFEYFSETQRNKGNFPGRFSGRQFSNSRSEMNVSTLELGDSALYLCASSLGDTEGVQYFGPGTRLTVT.

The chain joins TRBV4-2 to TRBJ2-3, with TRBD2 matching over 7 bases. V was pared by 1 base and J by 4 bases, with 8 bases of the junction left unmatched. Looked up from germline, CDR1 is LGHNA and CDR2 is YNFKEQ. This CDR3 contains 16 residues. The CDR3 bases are TGTGCCAGCAGCCAAGGTCGCGGGAGTGGCGCAGATACGCAGTATTTT. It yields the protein CASSQGRGSGADTQYF.

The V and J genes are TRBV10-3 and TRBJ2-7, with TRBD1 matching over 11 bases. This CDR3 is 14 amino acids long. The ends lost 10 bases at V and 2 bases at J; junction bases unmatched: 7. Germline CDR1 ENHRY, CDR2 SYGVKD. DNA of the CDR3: TGTGCCACAGGGGGACAGGGGGGACCCTACGAGCAGTACTTC. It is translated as CATGGQGGPYEQYF.

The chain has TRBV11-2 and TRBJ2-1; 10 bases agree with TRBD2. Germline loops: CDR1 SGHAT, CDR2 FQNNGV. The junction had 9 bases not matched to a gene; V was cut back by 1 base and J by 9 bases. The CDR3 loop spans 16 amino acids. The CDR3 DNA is TGTGCCAGCAGCTTAGTGACCGGGACTAGCGTGGGTGAGCAGTTCTTC. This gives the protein CASSLVTGTSVGEQFF.

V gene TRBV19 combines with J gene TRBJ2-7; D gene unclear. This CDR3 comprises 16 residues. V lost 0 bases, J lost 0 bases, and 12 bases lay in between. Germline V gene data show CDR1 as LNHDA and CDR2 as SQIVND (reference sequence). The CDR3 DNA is TGTGCCAGTAGTATAGAGCATCGGGTCGCCTCCTACGAGCAGTACTTC. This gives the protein CASSIEHRVASYEQYF.

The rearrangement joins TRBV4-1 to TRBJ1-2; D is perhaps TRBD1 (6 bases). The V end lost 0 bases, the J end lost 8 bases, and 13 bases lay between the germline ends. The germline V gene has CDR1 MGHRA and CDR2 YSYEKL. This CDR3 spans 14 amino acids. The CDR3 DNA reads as TGCGCCAGCAGCCAAGAGGAGGGGGAAGGAGGCTACACCTTC. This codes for CASSQEEGEGGYTF.

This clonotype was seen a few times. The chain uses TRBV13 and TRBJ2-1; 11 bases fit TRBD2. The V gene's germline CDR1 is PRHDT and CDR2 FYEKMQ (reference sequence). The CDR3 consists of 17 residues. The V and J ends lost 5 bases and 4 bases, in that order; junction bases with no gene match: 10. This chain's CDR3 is CASSKLAGGPEYNEQFF. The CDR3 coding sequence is TGTGCCAGCAGCAAATTAGCGGGAGGGCCTGAATACAATGAGCAGTTCTTC.

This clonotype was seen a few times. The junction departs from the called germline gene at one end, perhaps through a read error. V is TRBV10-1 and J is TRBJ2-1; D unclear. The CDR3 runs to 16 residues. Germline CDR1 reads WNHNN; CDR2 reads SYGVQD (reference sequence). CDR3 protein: CASSENILSSHNEQFF. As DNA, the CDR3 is TGCGCCAGCAGTGAGAACATCCTTAGCTCCCACAATGAGCAGTTCTTC.

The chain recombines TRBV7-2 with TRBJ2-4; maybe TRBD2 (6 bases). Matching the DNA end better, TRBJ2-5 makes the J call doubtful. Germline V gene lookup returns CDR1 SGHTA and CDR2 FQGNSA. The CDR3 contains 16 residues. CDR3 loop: CASSLDRSGFQETQYF. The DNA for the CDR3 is TGTGCCAGCAGCTTAGATCGTAGCGGTTTCCAAGAGACCCAGTACTTC.

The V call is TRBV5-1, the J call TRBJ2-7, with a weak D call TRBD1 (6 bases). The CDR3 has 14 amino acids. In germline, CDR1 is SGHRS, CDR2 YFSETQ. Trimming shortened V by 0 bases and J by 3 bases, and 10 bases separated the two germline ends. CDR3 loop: CASSLGDNCYEQYF. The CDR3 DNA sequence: TGCGCCAGCAGCTTGGGGGACAACTGCTACGAGCAGTACTTC.

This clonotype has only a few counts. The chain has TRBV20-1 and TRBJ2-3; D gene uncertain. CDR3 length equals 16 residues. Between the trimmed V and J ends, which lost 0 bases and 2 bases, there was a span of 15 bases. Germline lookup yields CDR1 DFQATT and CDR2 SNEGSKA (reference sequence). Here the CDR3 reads CSARDSLAAITDTQYF. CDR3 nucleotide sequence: TGCAGTGCTAGAGATTCTCTCGCGGCTATCACAGATACGCAGTATTTT.

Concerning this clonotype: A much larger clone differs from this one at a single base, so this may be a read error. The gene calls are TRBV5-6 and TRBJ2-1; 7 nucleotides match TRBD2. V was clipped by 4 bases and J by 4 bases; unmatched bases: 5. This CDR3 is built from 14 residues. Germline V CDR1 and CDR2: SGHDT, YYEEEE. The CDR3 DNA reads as TGTGCCAGCAGCATCGGAGCGGGGTACAATGAGCAGTTCTTC. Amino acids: CASSIGAGYNEQFF. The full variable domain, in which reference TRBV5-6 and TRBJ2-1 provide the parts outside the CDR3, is DAGVTQSPTHLIKTRGQQVTLRCSPKSGHDTVSWYQQALGQGPQFIFQYYEEEERQRGNFPDRFSGHQFPNYSSELNVNALLLGDSALYLCASSIGAGYNEQFFGPGTRLTVL.

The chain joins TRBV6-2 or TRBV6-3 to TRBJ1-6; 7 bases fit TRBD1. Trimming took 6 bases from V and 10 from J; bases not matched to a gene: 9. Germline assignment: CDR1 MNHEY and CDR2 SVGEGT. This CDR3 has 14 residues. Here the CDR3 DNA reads TGTGCCAGCAGGACCGGACAGGTGGTGTCACCCCTCCACTTT. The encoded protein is CASRTGQVVSPLHF.

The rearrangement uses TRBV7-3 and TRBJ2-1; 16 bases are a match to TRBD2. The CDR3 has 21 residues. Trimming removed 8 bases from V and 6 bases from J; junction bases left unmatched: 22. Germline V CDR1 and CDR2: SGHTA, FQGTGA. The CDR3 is CASAHGPPGLAGGAGVNEQFF. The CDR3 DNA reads TGTGCCAGCGCCCATGGTCCCCCGGGACTAGCGGGGGGGGCTGGGGTCAATGAGCAGTTCTTC.

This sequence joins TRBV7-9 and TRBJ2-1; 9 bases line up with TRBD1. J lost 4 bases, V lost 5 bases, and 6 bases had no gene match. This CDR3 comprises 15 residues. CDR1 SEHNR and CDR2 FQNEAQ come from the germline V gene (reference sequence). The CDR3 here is CASSRPGQGYNEQFF. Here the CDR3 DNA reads TGTGCCAGCAGCCGGCCGGGACAGGGTTACAATGAGCAGTTCTTC.

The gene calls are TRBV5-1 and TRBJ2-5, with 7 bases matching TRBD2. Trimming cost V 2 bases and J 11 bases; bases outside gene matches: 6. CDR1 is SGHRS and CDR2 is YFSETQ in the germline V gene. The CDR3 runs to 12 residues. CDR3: CASSLRDYGQYF. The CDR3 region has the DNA TGCGCCAGCAGCTTAAGGGACTACGGGCAGTACTTC.

The DNA for the CDR3 is TGTGCCAGCAGTTTTGAGCGGGGCCCCACAGATACGCAGTATTTT. It is translated as CASSFERGPTDTQYF. The chain joins TRBV12-3 or TRBV12-4 to TRBJ2-3; 7 positions match TRBD2. Germline trimming cut 3 bases from V and 2 bases from J; bases unmatched to any gene: 5. CDR3 size: 15 residues.